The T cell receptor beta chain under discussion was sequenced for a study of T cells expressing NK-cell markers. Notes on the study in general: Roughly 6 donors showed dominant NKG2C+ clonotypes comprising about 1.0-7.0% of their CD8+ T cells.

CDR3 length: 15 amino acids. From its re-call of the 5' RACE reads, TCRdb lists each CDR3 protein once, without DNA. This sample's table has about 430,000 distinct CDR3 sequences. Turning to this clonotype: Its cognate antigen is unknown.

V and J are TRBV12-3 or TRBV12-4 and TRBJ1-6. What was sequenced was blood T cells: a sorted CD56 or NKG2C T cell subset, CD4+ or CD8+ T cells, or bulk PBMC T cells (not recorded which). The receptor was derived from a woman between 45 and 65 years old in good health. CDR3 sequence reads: CASSLRRPYNSPLHF.